This T cell receptor (beta chain) was captured in a study of blood T cell repertoires in COVID-19. Study summary: The United States, Italy and Spain were the sources of the acute and convalescent COVID-19 samples. PBMCs, B-cell-depleted T cells, or T cells were the source of the cDNA or gDNA that made up the material.

How the authors handled the data: Amplification with reference gene primers provided the estimates of nucleated cell counts. This table comes from immunoSEQ multiplex PCR, and its TCRdb copy is limited to in-frame clones, with some not included. That table supplies the V and J calls and clone size; D and trimming were determined from the DNA. The table lists 240,000 or so clones, 70% to 85% of them singletons, with about 1.9% in the top ten. This sequence originates from a woman aged 80 or over with acute or convalescent COVID-19. The specimen sequenced was peripheral blood.

The CDR3 region is CASRATGASPLHF. The DNA of the CDR3 is TGTGCCAGCAGGGCGACAGGGGCTTCACCCCTCCACTTT. V usage is TRBV27 and J usage is TRBJ1-6; 8 nucleotides match TRBD1. This CDR3 region has 13 residues. The V gene end was trimmed by 6 bases and the J gene end by 9 bases; junction bases not matched to a gene: 4. Germline V CDR1 and CDR2: MNHEY, SMNVEV (reference sequence).